This T cell receptor beta chain was observed in a study of blood T cell repertoires in COVID-19. Some clones are missing from TCRdb's copy, which holds only in-frame ones; the method was immunoSEQ multiplex PCR. In the table there are under 450,000 clones, 87% of which are singletons. This clone showed up just once. Ages ranged from about 18 to 89 years, with residence in under 25 US areas. Clinical history reported by participants formed the basis on which cohorts were assigned. This CDR3 comprises 13 residues. The V gene's germline CDR1 is MDHEN and CDR2 SYDVKM. V was trimmed by 7 bases and J by 7 bases, leaving 14 bases between them.

The clonotype was recovered from a woman aged 25 to 39 who had recovered from COVID-19. Sequenced material: PBMCs or T cells enriched from blood (not recorded which). The genes are TRBV28 and TRBJ2-1; D is possibly TRBD2 (5 bases). CDR3 nucleotide sequence: TGTGCCAGCATAGTTGAGGGTAGGAATGAGCAGTTCTTC. This gives the protein CASIVEGRNEQFF.